The table lists the clone carrying this T cell receptor (beta chain) with many counts. Using RNA transcripts as the source, TCR beta CDR3 regions were amplified. The TCR CDR3 first-round RT-PCR relied on the HTBI primer set. Each CDR3 protein gets one entry after TCRdb re-called the multiplex PCR reads with MiXCR. The data show over 350,000 distinct CDR3 sequences, with about a fifth seen just once and around two fifths held by the top ten. This sample was taken from a study of T cells in Graves' hyperthyroidism and ophthalmopathy. This sequence originates from a young man with Graves' ophthalmopathy. The sample was blood.

CDR3 loop: CASTGQGGETQYF. The CDR3 nucleotides read TGTGCCAGCACGGGACAAGGGGGAGAGACCCAGTACTTC. The chain has TRBV5-5 and TRBJ2-5; maybe TRBD1 (6 bases). Germline V gene lookup returns CDR1 SGHKS and CDR2 YYEKEE (reference sequence). CDR3 length: 13 residues. Trimming left V 6 bases short and J 4 bases short, with 13 bases between.